This T cell receptor beta chain appears in the sequencing data of a study of shared clonotypes between healthy human individuals. General study points: In general, naive subsets displayed greater estimated richness than memory subsets did.

Each sample came from a Caucasian adult donor living in Nashville, Tennessee. Repertoires were generated with immunoSEQ multiplex PCR, while TCRdb's copy carries only in-frame clones and drops some. Of some 2 million clones listed, 95% are singletons. Trimming took 5 bases from V and 4 from J; bases not matched to a gene: 2. Germline values: CDR1 SGHTA, CDR2 FQGTGA. This CDR3 region has 15 residues. The table lists this clone with a count of one. Its antigen is unidentified. The same CDR3 can be traced to other DNA sequences in this sample. This sequence joins TRBV7-3 and TRBJ2-2; 12 nucleotides match TRBD2. This receptor was obtained from a man aged 18 to 29 in good health. Sequencing was performed on naive CD4+ T cells sorted from blood. Noted subset: CD45RA+ positively selected. CDR3 sequence reads: CASSPTSGGTGELFF. The CDR3 DNA is TGTGCCAGCAGCCCGACTAGCGGGGGCACCGGGGAGCTGTTTTTT.